This T cell receptor beta chain was sequenced during a study of T cell responses to AZD1222 COVID-19 vaccine. Study findings and constraints: Baseline seropositives among AZD1222 recipients totaled only 5 to 7. Females made up more of the donors, who were largely white British, and clonal diversity may have come out too low.

CDR1 and CDR2 (germline): SQVTM, ANQGSEA. The trim removed 3 bases at V and 5 bases at J, leaving 3 bases unmatched. CDR3 length: 14 amino acids. Only a few counts were recorded for this clone. Its antigen is currently unknown. Second-dose timings of about 4 or about 12 weeks were pooled. Generated by immunoSEQ multiplex PCR, the TCRdb table keeps only in-frame clones and is missing some. The top ten clones hold under 6.5% of a sample with under 150,000 clones, about 91% of them seen once. Here the sequenced sample was peripheral blood, taken 28 days after the second AZD1222 dose. This chain connects TRBV29-1 to TRBJ2-2; 10 positions match TRBD2. This receptor was obtained from an adult who received the AZD1222 COVID-19 vaccine. The CDR3 DNA reads TGCAGCGTTGATAGCGGGGGGTGGACCGGGGAGCTGTTTTTT. It translates to CSVDSGGWTGELFF.